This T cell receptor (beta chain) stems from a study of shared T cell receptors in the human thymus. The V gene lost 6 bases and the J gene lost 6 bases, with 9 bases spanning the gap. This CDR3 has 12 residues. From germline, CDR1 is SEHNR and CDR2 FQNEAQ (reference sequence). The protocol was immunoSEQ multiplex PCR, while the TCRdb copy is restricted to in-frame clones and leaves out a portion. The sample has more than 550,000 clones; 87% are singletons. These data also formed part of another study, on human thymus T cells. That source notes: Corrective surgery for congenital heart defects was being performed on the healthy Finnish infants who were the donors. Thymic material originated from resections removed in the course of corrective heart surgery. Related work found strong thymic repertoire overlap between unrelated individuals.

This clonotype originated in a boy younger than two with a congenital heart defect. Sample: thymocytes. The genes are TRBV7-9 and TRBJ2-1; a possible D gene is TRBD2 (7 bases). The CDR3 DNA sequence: TGTGCCAGCAGGGGGGGGCTCAATGAGCAGTTCTTC. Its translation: CASRGGLNEQFF. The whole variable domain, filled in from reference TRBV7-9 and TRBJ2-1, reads DTGVSQNPRHKITKRGQNVTFRCDPISEHNRLYWYRQTLGQGPEFLTYFQNEAQLEKSRLLSDRFSAERPKGSFSTLEIQRTEQGDSAMYLCASRGGLNEQFFGPGTRLTVL.